Below, one T cell receptor (beta chain) is given with its context. This clonotype was seen at least ten times. Which antigen it targets is not known. The junction and the germline gene differ at one end; a read error may be behind it. This sample stems from a study of T cells in Graves' hyperthyroidism and ophthalmopathy (dated by TCRdb to between 2018 and 2021). General notes on the study: Peripheral blood was collected at initial diagnosis, before any treatment. Prospective prediction of ophthalmopathy was tested in an independent validation cohort consisting of roughly 19 hyperthyroidism patients and some 15 patients who later progressed to ophthalmopathy. Once sampling was done, hyperthyroidism patients were given methimazole at a starting dose of 30 mg daily, whereas ophthalmopathy patients were given high-dose intravenous methylprednisolone. According to the paper, TCR Vbeta CDR3 sequencing was carried out on 120 to 150 peripheral blood samples, which came from 40 to 45 ophthalmopathy, some 73 hyperthyroidism and about 17 progressor patients. For training and testing, the 100 or so patients in the discovery cohort were randomly divided in a 7:3 ratio. To identify distinguishing TCR V-J signatures, a discovery cohort of around 100 patients was used, comprising 43 with Graves' ophthalmopathy and some 60 with stable Graves' hyperthyroidism. In addition, the study compared T-cell repertoires in thyroid tissue and in blood from a handful of Graves' hyperthyroidism patients.

The CDR3 sequence holds 14 residues, the cysteine and phenylalanine included. Only the CDR3 region is kept as DNA, spanning 42 bases read in frame from base 1. The germline V gene encodes CDR1 LNHNV and CDR2 YYDKDF (reference sequence). The TCR beta CDR3 regions were amplified from RNA transcripts. The TCR CDR3 was subjected to a first round of RT-PCR using the HTBI primer set and the Qiagen OneStep RT-PCR kit. A second multiplex PCR round built the libraries, followed by size selection and purification. Paired-end sequencing of the libraries was performed with 100 bp reads on an Illumina HiSeq2000. The authors processed their data as follows. SOAPnuke was used to process the raw data, removing reads that contained adapters or uncalled bases, had a mean Phred below 15, or lacked an exact match to the constant primer or identifier. High-quality paired reads were merged with COPE v1.2.5, and unique nucleotide sequences were defined as clonotypes. Clonotypes were aligned to IMGT TRBV, TRBD and TRBJ reference segments using MiTCR v1.1. Analysis was restricted to V-J combinations with a frequency above 0.0001, which covered just over 98% of repertoires. The TCS score was defined as the ratio of F50 (clonal expansion) to E x V (chaos), calculated using BLOSUM62-based TCRdist between CDR3 peptides within each V-J. Welch's t-statistics and random forest reduced several hundred V-J features to roughly 13, which were used in a naive Bayes classifier (R e1071). TCRdb trimmed public reads at Q25 via fastp, called clones via MiXCR and kept in-frame beta chains. One record per CDR3 amino acid sequence lists the most common genes and DNA. These V and J calls are TCRdb output, not the study's own analysis. The sample data list 100,000 to 130,000 distinct CDR3 sequences, and approximately 15% of these were observed just once. Together, the top ten hold 42% of the sample.

General study outcomes and caveats: Most expanded thyroid clonotypes (frequency above 0.001) were also detected in blood, suggesting blood repertoires may reflect thyroid immune responses. In validation, the model predicted progression to ophthalmopathy with approximately 70% sensitivity and over 72% specificity, a median of approximately 6.5 months before onset. Ophthalmopathy was separated from stable hyperthyroidism by a 13 V-J signature model, with just over 85% sensitivity and about 81% specificity obtained in cross-validation and 80%/75% obtained in testing. No statistical method was used to set the sample size in advance, and investigators knew the group allocation.

Stable Graves' hyperthyroidism was defined as no progression to ophthalmopathy during 18 months of follow-up. Hyperthyroidism patients were newly diagnosed, had a disease duration of under 2 months, and were aged 18 to 65 years. Any patient with an uncontrolled infection, another autoimmune disease, pregnancy or lactation was excluded. Diagnoses were based on clinical symptoms, serum thyroxine and TRAb, thyroid ultrasound and orbital computed tomography. Ficoll-Paque density gradient centrifugation was used to isolate PBMCs from about 9.4 ml of fresh peripheral blood. Trizol reagent was used to extract total RNA, and RNA quality was then checked on an Agilent 2100 Bioanalyzer.

The clonotype originates from a woman aged 50 to 60 with Graves' hyperthyroidism. Sample: blood. The rearrangement combines TRBV15 with TRBJ1-5; 7 junctional bases match TRBD1. Here is the DNA: TGTGCCGCCAGCAGAGACCAGGGGGAACGGCCCCAGCATTTT. Its protein product is CAASRDQGERPQHF.